The 25 T cell receptor beta chains presented below share a single source sample, sequenced in a study of blood T cell repertoires in COVID-19. Repertoires were generated with immunoSEQ multiplex PCR, while TCRdb's copy carries only in-frame clones and drops some. Of just over 250,000 clones in the sample, around 84% were seen once. Source material: PBMCs or T cells enriched from blood (not recorded which). All receptors come from a man aged 25 to 40 with acute COVID-19.

Here the CDR3 DNA reads TGTGCCAGCAGTTGGGGAGCCCAGGTACTCGGTGGCTACACCTTC. Protein sequence: CASSWGAQVLGGYTF. The J gene is TRBJ1-2, the V gene TRBV6-2 or TRBV6-3; D not resolved. CDR1 and CDR2 (germline): MNHEY, SVGEGT. The CDR3 is made up of 15 amino acids. Deletions cut 4 bases from V and 7 bases from J, with 19 bases between.

This clone was counted once. The chain joins TRBV9 to TRBJ1-1; no firm D call. The CDR3 is 13 amino acids. Trimming pared 2 bases from V and 7 bases from J, leaving 12 bases between. Germline assignment: CDR1 SGDLS and CDR2 YYNGEE. The DNA for the CDR3 is TGTGCCAGCAGCGTTCGAAACCACGGTGAAGCTTTCTTT. Translating it yields CASSVRNHGEAFF.

The rearrangement joins TRBV13 to TRBJ2-3, with TRBD2 as a possible D gene (5 bases). The CDR3 totals 18 residues. The germline V gene encodes CDR1 PRHDT and CDR2 FYEKMQ (reference sequence). With 5 bases removed from V and 1 base from J, the gap between germline ends came to 22 bases. The CDR3 sequence: CASSTPGFIGQGTDTQYF. The DNA for the CDR3 is TGTGCCAGCAGCACCCCGGGGTTTATTGGGCAGGGCACAGATACGCAGTATTTT.

About this clone itself: In the same sample, other DNA sequences code for this CDR3. V and J are TRBV18 and TRBJ2-5; the D gene is possibly TRBD2 (6 bases). The ends were cut back, 4 bases at V and 2 bases at J, with 8 bases in the middle. The CDR3 has 13 amino acids. Germline V gives CDR1 KGHSH, CDR2 LQKENI. The CDR3 coding sequence is TGTGCCAGCTCACAGGGACTGCAAGAGACCCAGTACTTC. It translates to CASSQGLQETQYF.

V usage is TRBV27 and J usage is TRBJ1-1; D remains ambiguous. V lost 6 bases and J lost 1, with 9 bases in between. The CDR3 sequence is 13 residues long. Germline V gene lookup returns CDR1 MNHEY and CDR2 SMNVEV (reference sequence). This CDR3 is CASSGRENTEAFF. CDR3 sequence (DNA): TGTGCCAGCAGCGGGAGGGAGAACACTGAAGCTTTCTTT.

As concerns this clone: A junction boundary mismatches the germline segment, possibly from a read error. J is TRBJ2-2 and V is TRBV5-1; 8 bases line up with TRBD1. This CDR3 contains 14 residues. CDR1 is SGHRS and CDR2 is YFSETQ in the germline V gene. The CDR3 loop is CASSLTRGPGELFF. The CDR3 nucleotides read TGTGCCAGCAGCTTGACCAGGGGGCCTGGGGAGCTGTTTTTT.

A single count supports this clone. This chain connects TRBV29-1 to TRBJ2-1, with TRBD1 matching 8 bases. CDR1 and CDR2 from the germline V gene are SQVTM and ANQGSEA. CDR3 length: 11 residues. Trimming cost V 8 bases and J 6 bases; bases outside gene matches: 3. In nucleotides, the CDR3 is TGCAGCACCGACAGGGGCAATGAGCAGTTCTTC. It specifies CSTDRGNEQFF.

The CDR3 spells CATSRGEGRSNQPQHF. CDR3 coding DNA: TGTGCCACCAGCAGAGGGGAGGGTCGGAGCAATCAGCCCCAGCATTTT. This chain connects TRBV15 to TRBJ1-5; D unclear. The CDR3 is made up of 16 amino acids. Germline CDR1 LNHNV, CDR2 YYDKDF (reference sequence). Trimming took 1 base from V and 1 from J, leaving 11 bases between them.

The table lists this clone with a few counts. This sequence joins TRBV9 and TRBJ2-2, with 9 bases lining up with TRBD2. The ends lost 1 base at V and 5 bases at J; junction bases unmatched: 6. Germline assignment: CDR1 SGDLS and CDR2 YYNGEE. The CDR3 consists of 16 residues. The CDR3 DNA reads TGTGCCAGCAGCGTAAGCGGGGGGCTCCGGACCGGGGAGCTGTTTTTT. This sequence encodes CASSVSGGLRTGELFF.

The chain joins TRBV4-1 to TRBJ2-3; no reliable D call. CDR3 length equals 14 residues. V gave up 6 bases and J gave up 1 base, with 11 bases separating them. Per the germline V gene, CDR1 is MGHRA and CDR2 is YSYEKL. CDR3 bases: TGCGCCAGCAGTCAACAACTTCGCACAGATACGCAGTATTTT. Amino acid sequence: CASSQQLRTDTQYF.

This clone was recorded a few times. J is TRBJ2-4 and V is TRBV5-1, with 7 nucleotides matching TRBD1. The CDR3 extends over 15 amino acids. The germline gives CDR1 SGHRS, CDR2 YFSETQ. The trim removed 3 bases at V and 1 base at J, leaving 4 bases unmatched. Here the CDR3 DNA reads TGCGCCAGCAGCTCATCACAGGGGGCCAAAAACATTCAGTACTTC. It codes for CASSSSQGAKNIQYF. Looking up the rest from reference TRBV5-1 and TRBJ2-4 gives the full variable domain: KAGVTQTPRYLIKTRGQQVTLSCSPISGHRSVSWYQQTPGQGLQFLFEYFSETQRNKGNFPGRFSGRQFSNSRSEMNVSTLELGDSALYLCASSSSQGAKNIQYFGAGTRLSVL.

In nucleotides, the CDR3 is TGTGCCAGCAGCAACACAGGGGGCTCTGGGGCCAACGTCCTGACTTTC. Translating gives CASSNTGGSGANVLTF. The chain carries TRBV9 and TRBJ2-6; 8 bases match TRBD1. The V segment lost 4 bases and the J segment 0 bases; nucleotides outside the gene matches: 3. The V gene's germline CDR1 is SGDLS and CDR2 YYNGEE. The CDR3 runs to 16 residues.

The V and J genes are TRBV6-2 or TRBV6-3 and TRBJ1-2, with a possible D match to TRBD1 (6 bases). The CDR3 length is 12 residues. Trimming shortened V by 5 bases and J by 6 bases, and 10 bases separated the two germline ends. Germline V lookup: CDR1 MNHEY, CDR2 SVGEGT. This chain's CDR3 is CASSITGNGYTF. CDR3 in DNA: TGTGCCAGCAGTATTACAGGGAATGGCTACACCTTC.

This sequence joins TRBV6-6 and TRBJ1-6, with D perhaps matching TRBD1 (5 bases). Germline CDR1 is MNHNY and CDR2 is SVGAGI (reference sequence). V lost 11 bases, J lost 6 bases, and 11 bases lay in between. This CDR3 contains 12 residues. This chain's CDR3 is CAAQEGNSPLHF. CDR3 nucleotide sequence: TGTGCCGCACAGGAGGGTAATTCACCCCTCCACTTT.

The rearrangement uses TRBV11-2 and TRBJ2-2, with 10 bases identical to TRBD2. CDR3 size: 13 residues. With 6 bases clipped from V and 6 bases from J, the junction kept 1 base outside the gene matches. CDR1 is SGHAT, CDR2 FQNNGV, per germline. CDR3 amino acids: CASRGLAAGELFF. In nucleotides, the CDR3 is TGTGCCAGCAGAGGACTAGCGGCCGGGGAGCTGTTTTTT.

About this clone: At one of its ends the junction is not consistent with the germline gene, which may arise from a read error. The CDR3 protein is CASSQAGGETQYF. Written as DNA, the CDR3 is TGTGCCAGCAGCCAAGCGGGAGGAGAGACCCAGTACTTC. V and J are TRBV5-1 and TRBJ2-5; TRBD2 aligns across 9 bases. Germline V gene lookup returns CDR1 SGHRS and CDR2 YFSETQ. The CDR3 sequence is 13 residues long. Drawing the rest from reference TRBV5-1 and TRBJ2-5, the complete variable domain is KAGVTQTPRYLIKTRGQQVTLSCSPISGHRSVSWYQQTPGQGLQFLFEYFSETQRNKGNFPGRFSGRQFSNSRSEMNVSTLELGDSALYLCASSQAGGETQYFGPGTRLLVL.

The J gene is TRBJ1-2, the V gene TRBV18; TRBD1 might be the D (5 bases). Trimming took 3 bases from V and 4 from J, leaving 12 bases between them. The CDR3 loop spans 14 amino acids. Germline CDR1 reads KGHSH; CDR2 reads LQKENI. CDR3 in amino acids: CASSPAREGYGYTF. The CDR3 coding sequence is TGTGCCAGCTCACCGGCCAGGGAGGGCTATGGCTACACCTTC.

The chain couples TRBV9 to TRBJ2-1, with TRBD2 matching over 13 bases. The ends lost 1 base at V and 5 bases at J; junction bases unmatched: 12. CDR3 length equals 19 residues. Germline V lookup: CDR1 SGDLS, CDR2 YYNGEE. CDR3 DNA: TGTGCCAGCAGCGTAATGACAACGGGACTAGCGGGATCCCACAATGAGCAGTTCTTC. Encoded protein: CASSVMTTGLAGSHNEQFF.

The genes are TRBV6-5 and TRBJ1-1, with TRBD1 identical over 7 bases. J lost 6 bases, V lost 7 bases, and 5 bases had no gene match. Germline CDR1 reads MNHEY; CDR2 reads SVGAGI. This CDR3 comprises 12 residues. The CDR3 bases are TGTGCCAGCAAGACAGGGCCCGCTGAAGCTTTCTTT. Its protein product is CASKTGPAEAFF.

The J gene is TRBJ2-4, the V gene TRBV28; 7 positions agree with TRBD1. Germline values: CDR1 MDHEN, CDR2 SYDVKM. This CDR3 has 15 amino acids. Trimming took 6 bases from V and 0 from J; bases not matched to a gene: 5. The CDR3 reads CASRLQGLAKNIQYF. CDR3 in DNA: TGTGCCAGCAGGTTACAGGGGCTAGCCAAAAACATTCAGTACTTC.

This chain links TRBV3-1 (or the pseudogene TRBV3-2) with TRBJ2-7; 9 nucleotides match TRBD2. In germline, CDR1 is LGHDT, CDR2 YNNKEL (reference sequence). Losses at the gene ends were 2 bases for V and 7 bases for J; bases not matched to a gene: 15. This CDR3 is built from 17 residues. The CDR3 protein is CASSQCPTSGVPREQYV. CDR3 nucleotides: TGTGCCAGCAGCCAATGCCCGACTAGCGGAGTGCCGCGGGAGCAGTACGTC.

A note on this clone: This sample includes further DNA sequences coding for the same CDR3. The chain employs TRBV7-6 and TRBJ1-4; possibly TRBD1 for D (5 bases). The CDR3 length is 14 residues. With 1 base removed from V and 8 bases from J, the gap between germline ends came to 11 bases. Germline CDR1 SGHVS, CDR2 FNYEAQ. CDR3 residues: CASSLGQGNEKLFF. CDR3 nucleotide sequence: TGTGCCAGCAGCTTAGGGCAGGGTAACGAAAAACTGTTTTTT.

V is TRBV27 and J is TRBJ2-3, with 11 bases that match TRBD2. Germline assignment: CDR1 MNHEY and CDR2 SMNVEV (reference sequence). This CDR3 spans 17 amino acids. V dropped 7 bases and J dropped 4; count of bases not matched to a gene: 13. The CDR3 region has the DNA TGTGCCAGCACGGGGCTAGCGGGAGGCCCCCCCCCAGATACGCAGTATTTT. Translating gives CASTGLAGGPPPDTQYF.

This clone has a handful of counts. The CDR3 DNA follows: TGTGCCAGCAGTCCAAACATTATAATCGACAGGGGGCGCGACACCATATATTTT. It specifies CASSPNIIIDRGRDTIYF. The chain joins TRBV6-6 to TRBJ1-3, with 10 bases matching TRBD1. J gave up 8 bases and V 5 bases, and 18 bases lay outside the gene matches. Germline CDR1 is MNHNY and CDR2 is SVGAGI (reference sequence). CDR3 length: 18 residues.

The genes are TRBV4-2 and TRBJ2-3; D is unclear. This CDR3 region has 17 residues. Trimming cost V 0 bases and J 2 bases, with 15 bases left between them. Germline V gives CDR1 LGHNA, CDR2 YNFKEQ. The CDR3 sequence is CASSQEVAVSTTDTQYF. The CDR3 DNA follows: TGTGCCAGCAGCCAAGAGGTGGCGGTGTCCACCACAGATACGCAGTATTTT.